These 27 T cell receptor beta chains originate from one sample sequenced in a study of T-cell memory formation after mild COVID-19. Each CDR3 protein is one row after TCRdb ran MiXCR on the 5' RACE reads. The sample gives a few hundred thousand distinct CDR3 sequences, approximately 25% of which show up once; 7.5% to 10% is in the top ten. The sample comprised PBMCs or a T cell subset sorted from them (not recorded which). Receptors originate from an adult woman who had mild COVID-19 (a few samples of this study predate the infection). Cell type and time point are not known.

V usage is TRBV6-6 and J usage is TRBJ2-5; 9 bases fit TRBD2. J gave up 5 bases and V 6 bases, and 10 bases lay outside the gene matches. The CDR3 contains 15 residues. The germline CDR1 and CDR2 sequences are MNHNY and SVGAGI (reference sequence). CDR3 sequence: CASRVRGGKGETQYF. CDR3 bases: TGTGCCAGCAGAGTGCGGGGGGGCAAAGGGGAGACCCAGTACTTC.

This clonotype has more than one count but fewer than ten. The chain links TRBV5-5 to TRBJ2-7, with 11 nucleotides matching TRBD1. Germline CDR1 reads SGHKS; CDR2 reads YYEKEE (reference sequence). The CDR3 is 14 amino acids. Unmatched junction bases numbered 4, after V lost 5 bases and J lost 3 bases. CDR3 sequence reads: CASRWGQGDYEQYF. DNA of the CDR3: TGTGCCAGCAGATGGGGACAGGGGGACTACGAGCAGTACTTC.

The genes are TRBV5-1 and TRBJ1-2, with D maybe TRBD1 (5 bases). Looked up from germline, CDR1 is SGHRS and CDR2 is YFSETQ. Trimming pared 4 bases from V and 4 bases from J, leaving 14 bases between. This CDR3 has 14 amino acids. This CDR3 reads CASSQATDSYGYTF. The CDR3 bases are TGCGCCAGCAGCCAGGCGACAGACAGCTATGGCTACACCTTC.

This clonotype was seen more than once but under ten times. The V and J genes are TRBV7-3 and TRBJ2-3; no reliable D call. Germline-derived CDR1 and CDR2 are SGHTA and FQGTGA. The CDR3 loop spans 14 amino acids. V was shortened by 4 bases and J by 2 bases, with 10 bases between the two germline ends. The CDR3 DNA sequence: TGTGCCAGCAGCTCCTCGGCGTCCACAGATACGCAGTATTTT. It translates to CASSSSASTDTQYF.

This clonotype was observed a few times. The rearrangement links TRBV6-5 to TRBJ1-2; D may be TRBD1 (5 bases). Germline-derived CDR1 and CDR2 are MNHEY and SVGAGI. V was clipped by 6 bases and J by 4 bases, with 12 bases between them. This CDR3 region has 13 residues. Written as DNA, the CDR3 is TGTGCCAGCAGCCCAGACAGTTTCTATGGCTACACCTTC. It specifies CASSPDSFYGYTF.

The genes are TRBV4-1 and TRBJ1-1, with D hard to call. This CDR3 contains 14 residues. Germline values: CDR1 MGHRA, CDR2 YSYEKL. Deletions cut 5 bases from V and 0 bases from J, with 10 bases between. The CDR3 here is CASSLSDVNTEAFF. The DNA for the CDR3 is TGCGCCAGCAGCTTATCGGACGTGAACACTGAAGCTTTCTTT.

This clonotype was counted between two and nine times. This sequence joins TRBV7-3 and TRBJ2-1; D is unresolved. Germline values: CDR1 SGHTA, CDR2 FQGTGA. The CDR3 contains 13 residues. Trimming took off 4 bases at V and 8 bases at J, with 12 bases between the two ends. The CDR3 here is CASSSNYLDEQFF. The DNA for the CDR3 is TGTGCCAGCAGCTCGAACTACCTCGATGAGCAGTTCTTC.

CDR3 bases: TGCGCCAGCAGCGCGGATGGGCTAGCGGGAGGAGGAGGGTACAATGAGCAGTTCTTC. Translated, it gives CASSADGLAGGGGYNEQFF. The chain employs TRBV5-1 and TRBJ2-1, with 11 bases aligning to TRBD2. This CDR3 comprises 19 residues. V was clipped by 4 bases and J by 4 bases; unmatched bases: 16. The germline V gene encodes CDR1 SGHRS and CDR2 YFSETQ.

This clonotype was seen a handful of times. The genes are TRBV27 and TRBJ2-2; D remains ambiguous. V gave up 0 bases and J gave up 2 bases, with 10 bases separating them. The CDR3 has 16 residues. Germline V lookup: CDR1 MNHEY, CDR2 SMNVEV (reference sequence). This CDR3 is CASSLSGYLNTGELFF. CDR3 in DNA: TGTGCCAGCAGTTTATCAGGTTACCTTAACACCGGGGAGCTGTTTTTT.

This chain joins TRBV5-5 and TRBJ2-5; D remains ambiguous. The CDR3 is 11 residues long. Trimming pared 4 bases from V and 7 bases from J, leaving 8 bases between. Germline values: CDR1 SGHKS, CDR2 YYEKEE (reference sequence). CDR3 nucleotide sequence: TGTGCCAGCAGCGAAGGACCGACCCAGTACTTC. The encoded protein is CASSEGPTQYF.

This clonotype was counted a few times. The CDR3, as DNA: TGTGCCAGCAGCTTAGCCGAGTGGGGGGACGGATACAATGAGCAGTTCTTC. It specifies CASSLAEWGDGYNEQFF. The chain combines TRBV7-2 with TRBJ2-1; D is perhaps TRBD2 (6 bases). The CDR3 has 17 amino acids. Trimming pared 0 bases from V and 4 bases from J, leaving 16 bases between. Per germline, CDR1 SGHTA and CDR2 FQGNSA.

This sequence joins TRBV15 and TRBJ2-7; tentatively, D is TRBD1 (6 bases). V was trimmed by 3 bases and J by 1 base, leaving 7 bases between them. The length of the CDR3 is 13 residues. Germline V gene lookup returns CDR1 LNHNV and CDR2 YYDKDF (reference sequence). The CDR3 sequence is CATSSQGSYEQYF. The CDR3 bases are TGTGCCACCAGCAGCCAGGGGTCCTACGAGCAGTACTTC.

The chain couples TRBV3-1 to TRBJ1-1; 9 bases fit TRBD1. Per the germline V gene, CDR1 is LGHDT and CDR2 is YNNKEL (reference sequence). The CDR3 contains 18 residues. V trimming: 0 bases; J trimming: 3 bases; junction bases outside the gene matches: 11. CDR3 amino acids: CASSQDSPRQGGYTEAFF. For the CDR3, the DNA is TGTGCCAGCAGCCAAGATAGTCCCCGACAGGGGGGGTACACTGAAGCTTTCTTT. The full variable domain, with the rest looked up from reference TRBV3-1 and TRBJ1-1, is DTAVSQTPKYLVTQMGNDKSIKCEQNLGHDTMYWYKQDSKKFLKIMFSYNNKELIINETVPNRFSPKSPDKAHLNLHINSLELGDSAVYFCASSQDSPRQGGYTEAFFGQGTRLTVV.

The genes are TRBV7-9 and TRBJ1-2; possibly TRBD1 for D (5 bases). V was trimmed by 5 bases and J by 3 bases, leaving 16 bases between them. Germline CDR1 SEHNR, CDR2 FQNEAQ (reference sequence). The length of the CDR3 is 15 residues. CDR3 coding DNA: TGTGCCAGCAGCCCCATCGGAGGGGATGACTATGGCTACACCTTC. This sequence encodes CASSPIGGDDYGYTF.

In this sample, this clonotype turned up a few times. The chain links TRBV7-9 to TRBJ2-7, with 7 nucleotides matching TRBD2. The CDR3 has 13 amino acids. Germline V lookup: CDR1 SEHNR, CDR2 FQNEAQ (reference sequence). With V trimmed by 7 bases and J by 2 bases, 5 bases remained unmatched. This chain's CDR3 is CASTPSGAYEQYF. CDR3 DNA sequence: TGTGCCAGCACGCCCAGCGGGGCCTACGAGCAGTACTTC.

This clonotype was detected a few times. J is TRBJ2-1 and V is TRBV3-1, with D uncertain. Trimming took off 3 bases at V and 5 bases at J, with 11 bases between the two ends. The CDR3 runs 14 residues. The germline gives CDR1 LGHDT, CDR2 YNNKEL (reference sequence). The CDR3 bases are TGTGCCAGCAGCCATTTACCATGGGACAATGAGCAGTTCTTC. Translation gives CASSHLPWDNEQFF.

V and J are TRBV27 and TRBJ1-6; D not resolved. Germline V lookup: CDR1 MNHEY, CDR2 SMNVEV (reference sequence). Trimming stripped 3 bases from V and 8 bases from J, with 5 bases between. This CDR3 has 12 amino acids. This chain's CDR3 is CASSFSDSPLHF. CDR3 nucleotides: TGTGCCAGCAGTTTTAGTGATTCACCCCTCCACTTT.

In its sample, this clonotype was seen a few times. V usage is TRBV20-1 and J usage is TRBJ2-1, with TRBD2 matching 8 bases. V was clipped by 3 bases and J by 7 bases; unmatched bases: 8. This CDR3 has 14 residues. Germline CDR1 is DFQATT and CDR2 is SNEGSKA (reference sequence). CDR3 coding DNA: TGCAGTGCTAGGATAGCGGGATTGGGGAATGAGCAGTTCTTC. This sequence encodes CSARIAGLGNEQFF.

In this sample, this clonotype turned up a few times. The rearrangement links TRBV18 to TRBJ1-2, with D unresolved. From germline, CDR1 is KGHSH and CDR2 LQKENI. CDR3 length: 13 amino acids. The V gene lost 2 bases and the J gene lost 8 bases, with 12 bases spanning the gap. Here the CDR3 reads CASSPEIGEGYTF. DNA of the CDR3: TGTGCCAGCTCACCAGAGATCGGGGAAGGCTACACCTTC.

This clonotype has a handful of counts. The rearrangement uses TRBV4-2 and TRBJ2-3; no clear D. V was pared by 2 bases and J by 4 bases, with 22 bases between. CDR3 length: 18 amino acids. Germline V gene sequence: CDR1 LGHNA, CDR2 YNFKEQ. The CDR3 protein is CASSQLIARSALPDTQYF. As DNA, the CDR3 is TGTGCCAGCAGCCAACTAATCGCGCGGAGCGCATTACCAGATACGCAGTATTTT.

This clonotype was counted only a few times. The chain combines TRBV24-1 with TRBJ2-7, with D perhaps matching TRBD1 or TRBD2 (5 bases each). Germline V gene sequence: CDR1 KGHDR, CDR2 SFDVKD. V was cut by 3 bases and J by 3 bases, with 14 bases left in between. The CDR3 length is 15 residues. DNA of the CDR3: TGTGCCACCAGTGATCGCCCGGGACGGAGCTACGAGCAGTACTTC. It codes for CATSDRPGRSYEQYF.

The chain employs TRBV20-1 and TRBJ1-5; tentatively, D is TRBD1 (6 bases). V lost 5 bases, J lost 2 bases, and 7 bases lay in between. The V gene's germline CDR1 is DFQATT and CDR2 SNEGSKA (reference sequence). The CDR3 is 12 amino acids. CDR3 sequence reads: CSAAGGNQPQHF. CDR3 sequence (DNA): TGCAGTGCTGCAGGGGGCAATCAGCCCCAGCATTTT.

The chain combines TRBV7-9 with TRBJ1-2, with no clear D. Trimming stripped 4 bases from V and 8 bases from J, with 17 bases between. Germline CDR1 and CDR2: SEHNR and FQNEAQ (reference sequence). The CDR3 is made up of 14 amino acids. The CDR3 is CASSYSNGNGGYTF. Here the CDR3 DNA reads TGTGCCAGCAGCTATAGCAATGGGAACGGGGGCTACACCTTC. Using reference TRBV7-9 and TRBJ1-2 for the parts outside the CDR3, the full variable domain is DTGVSQNPRHKITKRGQNVTFRCDPISEHNRLYWYRQTLGQGPEFLTYFQNEAQLEKSRLLSDRFSAERPKGSFSTLEIQRTEQGDSAMYLCASSYSNGNGGYTFGSGTRLTVV.

The V call is TRBV29-1, the J call TRBJ2-5; 13 bases match TRBD2. This CDR3 comprises 14 residues. Germline values: CDR1 SQVTM, CDR2 ANQGSEA. V shed 5 bases, J shed 9 bases, and the junction held 9 bases outside the gene matches. CDR3 loop: CSVSQTSGGSAQYF. DNA for the CDR3: TGCAGCGTTTCTCAGACTAGCGGGGGGTCGGCCCAGTACTTC.

This chain joins TRBV4-2 and TRBJ2-7; D perhaps matches TRBD1 (5 bases). CDR3 size: 15 residues. V dropped 1 base and J dropped 0 bases, with 10 bases sitting between them. Germline V gene data show CDR1 as LGHNA and CDR2 as YNFKEQ. The CDR3 DNA reads TGTGCCAGCAGCCAAGTACAGGACAACTCCTACGAGCAGTACTTC. This encodes CASSQVQDNSYEQYF.

V is TRBV9 and J is TRBJ1-2; TRBD1 aligns across 9 bases. With V trimmed by 4 bases and J by 4 bases, 5 bases remained unmatched. The CDR3 is 14 residues long. Looked up from germline, CDR1 is SGDLS and CDR2 is YYNGEE. CDR3 region: CASSLGTGPYGYTF. The CDR3 DNA sequence: TGTGCCAGCAGCCTGGGGACAGGGCCCTATGGCTACACCTTC.

V is TRBV3-1 and J is TRBJ2-1; D possibly corresponds to TRBD2 (6 bases). This CDR3 is 16 amino acids long. V lost 0 bases, J lost 0 bases, and 9 bases lay in between. Germline V CDR1 and CDR2: LGHDT, YNNKEL (reference sequence). The CDR3 reads CASSQEIGGSYNEQFF. The CDR3 DNA reads as TGTGCCAGCAGCCAAGAGATCGGGGGCTCCTACAATGAGCAGTTCTTC.